This T cell receptor (beta chain) originates from a study of cytomegalovirus exposure and HLA in healthy donors. Assay used: immunoSEQ multiplex PCR; TCRdb lists only in-frame clones, some missing. The data contain approximately 270,000 clones, around 90% of them singletons. Sample: PBMCs. The receptor was derived from a woman between 18 and 29 years old in good health and CMV-seronegative.

The CDR3 coding sequence is TGTGCCAGCAGTTTAGGGGGTGGGGGCTGGAATCAGCCCCAGCATTTT. Protein sequence: CASSLGGGGWNQPQHF. The chain links TRBV28 to TRBJ1-5; D is possibly TRBD1 (6 bases). The CDR3 spans 16 residues. Looked up from germline, CDR1 is MDHEN and CDR2 is SYDVKM. The V end lost 2 bases, the J end lost 4 bases, and 15 bases lay between the germline ends.